This note documents a single T cell receptor beta chain sequence. No antigen is known for it. Produced via immunoSEQ multiplex PCR; TCRdb's table is partial and in-frame only. The table includes about 150,000 clones, around 93% detected once. The sample belongs to a study of T cell responses to AZD1222 COVID-19 vaccine. Germline values: CDR1 SGHDT, CDR2 YYEEEE. CDR3 length: 17 amino acids. J gave up 0 bases and V 4 bases, and 9 bases lay outside the gene matches. Study-level results: Repertoire sampling happened only post peak T cell response.

This sequence joins TRBV5-6 and TRBJ1-3, with 8 bases lining up with TRBD1. This TCR was recovered from an adult in good health. Sample: peripheral blood, taken on day 0 of AZD1222 vaccination. Written as DNA, the CDR3 is TGTGCCAGCAGCCCGGACAGGGCATCATACTCTGGAAACACCATATATTTT. It specifies CASSPDRASYSGNTIYF.